This TCR beta chain is from a study of blood T cell repertoires in COVID-19. Study at large: The samples span acute and convalescent COVID-19 from the United States, Italy and Spain. From T cells, B-cell-depleted T cells, or PBMCs came the material, which was cDNA or gDNA.

Repertoires were generated with immunoSEQ multiplex PCR, while TCRdb's copy carries only in-frame clones and drops some. The sample lists about 160,000 clones; roughly 80% were seen once. V shed 5 bases, J shed 4 bases, and the junction held 9 bases outside the gene matches. Germline V gene data show CDR1 as MRHNA and CDR2 as SNTAGT. The CDR3 extends over 15 amino acids. Participants' reported clinical history set cohort assignment. Each recovered donor of Cohort 3 presented with two negative PCRs, clearance, or symptom resolution. The receptor's source is a woman aged 55-70 years who had recovered from COVID-19. The specimen sequenced was PBMCs or T cells enriched from blood (not recorded which). The chain has TRBV6-4 and TRBJ1-1, with TRBD1 matching over 8 bases. CDR3 region: CASSKDRARGTEAFF. In DNA, the CDR3 is TGTGCCAGCAGTAAGGACAGGGCTCGGGGCACTGAAGCTTTCTTT.